A selection of T cell receptor beta chains follows, all from one sample in a study of blood T cell repertoires in COVID-19. Only in-frame clones appear in the TCRdb table, and some are missing; sequencing was by immunoSEQ multiplex PCR. This sample has over 10,000 clones, with about nine tenths found just once. Material for sequencing was peripheral blood. The receptors were sampled from a human donor in a cohort sampled during active COVID-19. Both conserved end residues are part of each CDR3. Only some rows state a clone size, as once, few, many or a class for expanded clones.

cdr3_length	v_call	j_call	clone_size	cdr3_aa
16	TRBV25-1	TRBJ2-7	.	CASSELAQSGSHEQYF
15	TRBV24-1	TRBJ1-2	.	CATTPPDRADYGYTF
11	TRBV3-1/TRBV3-2	TRBJ1-2	.	CASSQAFGYTF
16	TRBV5-1	TRBJ1-1	.	CASSLDPTGTNTEAFF
19	TRBV4-1	TRBJ2-1	once	CASSHFSGLAVSGGNEQFF
19	TRBV7-4	TRBJ1-3	once	CASSLVGQGKVSSGNTIYF
15	TRBV7-8	TRBJ2-2	.	CASSLGLRTTGELFF
13	TRBV4-1	TRBJ2-3	.	CASSSKGVDTQYF
15	TRBV6-5	TRBJ1-4	once	CASKNRWFANEKLFF
14	TRBV6-5	TRBJ2-7	.	CASSYVVGSYEQYF
16	TRBV7-2	TRBJ2-2	.	CASSSGQGGNTGELFF
14	TRBV2	TRBJ2-5	.	CASRKTSFQETQYF
14	TRBV11-2	TRBJ2-7	.	CASSPDRGSYEQYF
15	TRBV7-9	TRBJ1-5	.	CASSLGSGGDQPQHF
14	TRBV30	TRBJ1-1	.	CAWWGGQGDTEAFF
14	TRBV12-5	TRBJ2-7	.	CASGPDRSPYEQYF
12	TRBV19	TRBJ2-2	.	CASSMTRGELFF
16	TRBV5-1	TRBJ2-1	.	CASSLREQGADNEQFF
15	TRBV11-3	TRBJ2-1	.	CASSLEEGPYNEQFF
14	TRBV6-2/TRBV6-3	TRBJ1-4	.	CASRPAGGNEKLFF
13	TRBV18	TRBJ1-2	.	CASSPQDNYGYTF
16	TRBV7-9	TRBJ2-7	.	CASSPPGLAGSNEQYF
16	TRBV7-9	TRBJ2-3	.	CASSLQGARGTDTQYF
16	TRBV7-2	TRBJ2-7	.	CASSYRPPGGSYEQYF
13	TRBV3-1/TRBV3-2	TRBJ1-4	.	CASSQVSNEKLFF
14	TRBV29-1	TRBJ1-1	.	CSVASPGGTTEAFF
17	TRBV19	TRBJ2-1	.	CASSIDGSGRAGNEQFF
15	TRBV5-4	TRBJ2-5	.	CASTKAGTMQETQYF
16	TRBV5-1	TRBJ2-5	.	CASSEGLAGGGETQYF
14	TRBV24-1	TRBJ2-5	once	CATRGAGAQETQYF
16	TRBV2	TRBJ1-3	.	CASSDPTGNSGNTIYF
14	TRBV29-1	TRBJ2-2	.	CSVRISGNTGELFF
17	TRBV2	TRBJ2-2	.	CASSSLADRANTGELFF
14	TRBV28	TRBJ1-6	.	CAAQQLLYNSPLHF
14	TRBV5-5	TRBJ1-2	.	CASSPGTDNYGYTF
16	TRBV7-2	TRBJ2-2	.	CASNQGLAGGVGELFF
13	TRBV6-2/TRBV6-3	TRBJ2-1	.	CASSYLLGYEQFF
15	TRBV5-6	TRBJ2-3	.	CASSSIAGGWDTQYF
17	TRBV5-8	TRBJ1-5	.	CASSRDLTLLPSQPQHF
15	TRBV7-2	TRBJ1-5	.	CASSLVGDKYQPQHF
13	TRBV19	TRBJ1-5	.	CASKGHSNQPQHF
13	TRBV5-1	TRBJ2-3	.	CASSLPSTDTQYF
16	TRBV5-1	TRBJ2-3	.	CASSLGSGGGTDTQYF
17	TRBV5-1	TRBJ1-6	.	CASSLAGTGGDNSPLHF
13	TRBV10-2	TRBJ1-2	once	CASSESTGYGYTF
17	TRBV5-1	TRBJ2-1	.	CASSPGLAGGLGNEQFF